The 24 T cell receptor beta chains below all came from one sample that was sequenced in a study of untreated major depressive disorder. The repertoire was sequenced with immunoSEQ multiplex PCR; TCRdb's copy has only in-frame clones and lacks some. The sample records tens of thousands of clones, roughly 90% being singletons. The sequenced sample was CD4+ T cells from PBMCs. The receptors here all came from a woman between 40 and 55 years old in good health.

The rearrangement joins TRBV28 to TRBJ1-2; D perhaps matches TRBD1 (5 bases). The CDR3 has 13 amino acids. Trimming shortened V by 6 bases and J by 2 bases, and 10 bases separated the two germline ends. In germline, CDR1 is MDHEN, CDR2 SYDVKM. The CDR3 sequence: CASRVDRNYGYTF. Here the CDR3 DNA reads TGTGCCAGCAGGGTCGACAGAAACTATGGCTACACCTTC.

The gene calls are TRBV7-2 and TRBJ2-7, with 10 bases that match TRBD2. The CDR3 has 14 amino acids. Germline assignment: CDR1 SGHTA and CDR2 FQGNSA. The V gene end was trimmed by 5 bases and the J gene end by 2 bases; junction bases not matched to a gene: 3. DNA for the CDR3: TGTGCCAGCAGCATTAGCGGGAGGACCTACGAGCAGTACTTC. Translated, it gives CASSISGRTYEQYF.

The genes are TRBV27 and TRBJ2-1; the match to TRBD1 covers 10 bases. Germline lookup yields CDR1 MNHEY and CDR2 SMNVEV (reference sequence). The CDR3 is 15 amino acids. The V gene end was trimmed by 5 bases and the J gene end by 8 bases; junction bases not matched to a gene: 9. The DNA of the CDR3 is TGTGCCAGCAGTCCGTGGACAGGGGGTATCCATGAGCAGTTCTTC. Translating gives CASSPWTGGIHEQFF.

V usage is TRBV9 and J usage is TRBJ2-1, with a possible D match to TRBD1 (5 bases). The germline V and J ends were trimmed by 0 bases and 2 bases, with 9 bases remaining between them. The CDR3 has 15 residues. The V gene's germline CDR1 is SGDLS and CDR2 YYNGEE. CDR3 in DNA: TGTGCCAGCAGCGTAGGGGGCCAAACCTACAATGAGCAGTTCTTC. The encoded protein is CASSVGGQTYNEQFF.

This chain joins TRBV12-5 and TRBJ1-3; D remains unclear. V was trimmed by 0 bases and J by 0 bases, leaving 12 bases between them. This CDR3 region has 17 residues. Germline loops: CDR1 LGHNT, CDR2 FRNRAP. The CDR3 region has the DNA TGTGCTAGTGGTTTGGTACTAGAGGGCTACTCTGGAAACACCATATATTTT. Translation: CASGLVLEGYSGNTIYF.

V and J are TRBV7-9 and TRBJ1-3, with D possibly TRBD1 on 5 matching bases. CDR1 SEHNR and CDR2 FQNEAQ come from the germline V gene (reference sequence). The CDR3 runs 14 residues. Trimming took off 5 bases at V and 9 bases at J, with 17 bases between the two ends. CDR3 coding DNA: TGTGCCAGCAGCGTTGGGACGGCTGCTGGCACCATATATTTT. Translated, it gives CASSVGTAAGTIYF.

This rearrangement joins TRBV27 to TRBJ2-1; TRBD2 matches at 10 bases. Germline V lookup: CDR1 MNHEY, CDR2 SMNVEV (reference sequence). V lost 5 bases to trimming and J lost 16 bases; unmatched junction nucleotides: 11. This CDR3 is built from 13 residues. Written as DNA, the CDR3 is TGTGCCAGCAGTCCTAGCGGGAGTTACAGACGATTCTTC. This gives the protein CASSPSGSYRRFF.

The J gene is TRBJ2-7, the V gene TRBV10-2; tentatively, D is TRBD1 (6 bases). The CDR3 totals 14 residues. Per the germline V gene, CDR1 is WSHSY and CDR2 is SAAADI. Trimming pared 7 bases from V and 3 bases from J, leaving 16 bases between. CDR3 DNA: TGCGCCAGCACAGAACAGGGTTACGTCTACGAGCAGTACTTC. Its protein product is CASTEQGYVYEQYF.

V is TRBV19 and J is TRBJ1-1; tentative D call: TRBD1 (6 bases). CDR1 and CDR2 from the germline V gene are LNHDA and SQIVND (reference sequence). Trimming shortened V by 5 bases and J by 0 bases, and 13 bases separated the two germline ends. This CDR3 spans 15 amino acids. The CDR3 DNA reads TGTGCCAGTAGTCCGACAGGCTACATGAACACTGAAGCTTTCTTT. Its translation: CASSPTGYMNTEAFF.

V gene TRBV19 combines with J gene TRBJ2-7; TRBD2 matches at 7 bases. The junction had 4 bases not matched to a gene; V was cut back by 2 bases and J by 0 bases. The V gene's germline CDR1 is LNHDA and CDR2 SQIVND (reference sequence). The CDR3 is made up of 15 amino acids. The CDR3 DNA is TGTGCCAGTAGTATAAGTTCTAGCGGCTCCTACGAGCAGTACTTC. It specifies CASSISSSGSYEQYF.

The chain joins TRBV4-3 to TRBJ2-5; 8 bases match TRBD1. The germline V gene encodes CDR1 LGHNA and CDR2 YSLEER. The CDR3 has 15 amino acids. The V gene end was trimmed by 5 bases and the J gene end by 4 bases; junction bases not matched to a gene: 9. The CDR3 DNA sequence: TGCGCCAGCAGCTGGACCAGGGGGCCCGGAGAGACCCAGTACTTC. As protein: CASSWTRGPGETQYF.

V gene TRBV4-2 combines with J gene TRBJ2-3, with D maybe TRBD1 (5 bases). The CDR3 consists of 13 residues. V lost 0 bases and J lost 8, with 9 bases in between. Germline values: CDR1 LGHNA, CDR2 YNFKEQ. The CDR3 protein is CASSQDFRGTQYF. In DNA, the CDR3 is TGTGCCAGCAGCCAAGACTTTAGGGGTACGCAGTATTTT.

Here the CDR3 DNA reads TGTGCCTGGAGTGCGGCAGGGGGCTTATACGAGCAGTACTTC. It translates to CAWSAAGGLYEQYF. The chain is built from TRBV30 and TRBJ2-7; 8 nucleotides agree with TRBD1. Germline V gene lookup returns CDR1 GTSNPN and CDR2 SVGIG (reference sequence). The CDR3 runs to 14 residues. The trim removed 1 base at V and 4 bases at J, leaving 6 bases unmatched. Together with reference TRBV30 and TRBJ2-7, the CDR3 gives the full variable domain: SQTIHQWPATLVQPVGSPLSLECTVEGTSNPNLYWYRQAAGRGLQLLFYSVGIGQISSEVPQNLSASRPQDRQFILSSKKLLLSDSGFYLCAWSAAGGLYEQYFGPGTRLTVT.

V and J are TRBV10-1 and TRBJ2-7, with D possibly matching TRBD2 (5 bases). Germline assignment: CDR1 WNHNN and CDR2 SYGVQD (reference sequence). V was trimmed by 6 bases and J by 2 bases, leaving 14 bases between them. The CDR3 has 14 amino acids. The CDR3 protein is CASSHSASTYEQYF. The CDR3 region has the DNA TGCGCCAGCAGCCATTCGGCTAGCACCTACGAGCAGTACTTC.

The rearrangement uses TRBV5-1 and TRBJ1-2; D may be TRBD1 (5 bases). V lost 3 bases and J 8 bases, leaving 14 bases between the germline ends. This CDR3 spans 13 amino acids. In germline, CDR1 is SGHRS, CDR2 YFSETQ. CDR3 loop: CASSYSQATGYTF. In DNA form, the CDR3 reads TGCGCCAGCAGCTATTCACAGGCGACGGGCTACACCTTC.

The V call is TRBV18, the J call TRBJ1-1; D gene ambiguous. The CDR3 length is 14 residues. Germline CDR1 KGHSH, CDR2 LQKENI. Trimming removed 7 bases at V and 6 bases at J, with 18 bases between. The DNA for the CDR3 is TGTGCCAGCTTAGAATCGACATCATCGGCTGAAGCTTTCTTT. Its translation: CASLESTSSAEAFF. Based on the CDR3 plus reference TRBV18 and TRBJ1-1, the full variable domain is NAGVMQNPRHLVRRRGQEARLRCSPMKGHSHVYWYRQLPEEGLKFMVYLQKENIIDESGMPKERFSAEFPKEGPSILRIQQVVRGDSAAYFCASLESTSSAEAFFGQGTRLTVV.

CDR3 sequence (DNA): TGTGCCAGCAGCACCCCGACCCGCCGCCCCCAGTTCTTC. This encodes CASSTPTRRPQFF. This chain joins TRBV5-6 and TRBJ2-1; D unresolved. Germline CDR1 reads SGHDT; CDR2 reads YYEEEE. CDR3 size: 13 residues. V was trimmed by 4 bases and J by 13 bases, leaving 18 bases between them.

The rearrangement uses TRBV19 and TRBJ2-2, with D unresolved. V gave up 7 bases and J gave up 2 bases, with 11 bases separating them. This CDR3 comprises 14 residues. CDR1 is LNHDA, CDR2 SQIVND, per germline (reference sequence). CDR3 DNA sequence: TGTGCCAGTAACACACAAGGAAACACCGGGGAGCTGTTTTTT. Its protein product is CASNTQGNTGELFF.

The chain recombines TRBV11-2 with TRBJ2-5, with 7 bases matching TRBD2. The V gene end was trimmed by 5 bases and the J gene end by 2 bases; junction bases not matched to a gene: 8. CDR3 length equals 15 residues. Germline CDR1 reads SGHAT; CDR2 reads FQNNGV. As DNA, the CDR3 is TGTGCCAGCAGCCAAGTAGCAGCGGGACAAGAGACCCAGTACTTC. Protein sequence: CASSQVAAGQETQYF.

The V call is TRBV10-3, the J call TRBJ1-1; D is undetermined. CDR3 length: 14 residues. Per the germline V gene, CDR1 is ENHRY and CDR2 is SYGVKD. V was cut by 0 bases and J by 5 bases, with 10 bases left in between. The CDR3 region is CAISESKGITEAFF. The CDR3 DNA reads as TGTGCCATCAGTGAGTCCAAGGGTATTACTGAAGCTTTCTTT.

The DNA for the CDR3 is TGTGCCAGTAGTATGGGACTAGCGGGAACCGGGGAGCTGTTTTTT. It specifies CASSMGLAGTGELFF. The V gene is TRBV19, the J gene TRBJ2-2; 13 positions agree with TRBD2. V trimming: 3 bases; J trimming: 5 bases; junction bases outside the gene matches: 0. In germline, CDR1 is LNHDA, CDR2 SQIVND (reference sequence). The CDR3 runs 15 residues.

The CDR3, as DNA: TGTGCCAGCAGTGATGTGTACCTCACAGATACGCAGTATTTT. This encodes CASSDVYLTDTQYF. The chain carries TRBV2 and TRBJ2-3, with D uncertain. CDR1 and CDR2 from the germline V gene are SNHLY and FYNNEI. Trimming took off 3 bases at V and 2 bases at J, with 9 bases between the two ends. The CDR3 is made up of 14 amino acids.

The chain is built from TRBV5-6 and TRBJ2-7; D unresolved. Trimming shortened V by 2 bases and J by 4 bases, and 13 bases separated the two germline ends. This CDR3 region has 14 residues. Per the germline V gene, CDR1 is SGHDT and CDR2 is YYEEEE. CDR3: CASSFGMGEYEQYF. In DNA form, the CDR3 reads TGTGCCAGCAGCTTTGGGATGGGTGAATACGAGCAGTACTTC.

The rearrangement uses TRBV9 and TRBJ2-4; no clear D gene. V dropped 1 base and J dropped 0 bases, with 8 bases sitting between them. The CDR3 is 15 residues long. Germline assignment: CDR1 SGDLS and CDR2 YYNGEE. In DNA, the CDR3 is TGTGCCAGCAGCGTACGTAGACTAGCCAAAAACATTCAGTACTTC. Encoded protein: CASSVRRLAKNIQYF. Filled out from reference TRBV9 and TRBJ2-4, the complete variable domain reads DSGVTQTPKHLITATGQRVTLRCSPRSGDLSVYWYQQSLDQGLQFLIQYYNGEERAKGNILERFSAQQFPDLHSELNLSSLELGDSALYFCASSVRRLAKNIQYFGAGTRLSVL.